This is a list of T cell receptor beta chains from one sample in a study of blood T cell repertoires in COVID-19. Generated by immunoSEQ multiplex PCR, the TCRdb table keeps only in-frame clones and is missing some. The sample lists about 180,000 clones, about 81% occurring once. Source material: peripheral blood. The receptors here all came from a woman of 80 years or more with COVID-19, enrolled during active disease. CDR3s include the opening cysteine and the closing phenylalanine or tryptophan. The D gene is left open where the match is weak. The size field is filled for only some rows; it gives once, few, many or a size class.

length	D	J	V	size	DNA	CDR3
14	TRBD1	TRBJ1-2	TRBV6-5	NA	TGTGCCAGTACCAACTCAGGGGGCTACTATGGCTACACCTTC	CASTNSGGYYGYTF
15	NA	TRBJ2-3	TRBV6-6	NA	TGTGCCAGCAGTTACCACGGACAGTTTACAGATACGCAGTATTTT	CASSYHGQFTDTQYF
16	TRBD1	TRBJ1-1	TRBV11-3	NA	TGTGCCAGCAGCTTAGTGGATCGGGACAGGAACACTGAAGCTTTCTTT	CASSLVDRDRNTEAFF
13	TRBD1	TRBJ1-2	TRBV27	NA	TGTGCCAGCATGAGGGGACAGGGCTATGGCTACACCTTC	CASMRGQGYGYTF
13	TRBD1	TRBJ2-5	TRBV7-9	NA	TGTGCCAGCCTTCGACAGGGACAAGAGACCCAGTACTTC	CASLRQGQETQYF
16	NA	TRBJ2-3	TRBV2	NA	TGTGCCAGCAGTGAATCGGTGGGGCTTTCCGGGGATACGCAGTATTTT	CASSESVGLSGDTQYF
13	NA	TRBJ2-3	TRBV14	few	TGTGCCAGCAGCCGCGGTAGCACAGATACGCAGTATTTT	CASSRGSTDTQYF
16	NA	TRBJ1-5	TRBV4-2	few	TGTGCCAGCAGCCAAGCAGCGGGGGGAAGCAATCAGCCCCAGCATTTT	CASSQAAGGSNQPQHF
13	NA	TRBJ1-4	TRBV5-1	once	TGCGCCAGCTCAGGACAGCTTAATGAAAAACTGTTTTTT	CASSGQLNEKLFF
16	NA	TRBJ2-5	TRBV24-1	NA	TGTGCCACCAGTGATATCCCCGACAGCGATCAAGAGACCCAGTACTTC	CATSDIPDSDQETQYF
17	TRBD1	TRBJ1-2	TRBV11-2	NA	TGTGCCAGCAGCCCGTCCCGGGACAGTACTACTAACTATGGCTACACCTTC	CASSPSRDSTTNYGYTF
12	NA	TRBJ2-5	TRBV5-1	NA	TGCGCCAGCAGGAGACAGCAAGAGACCCAGTACTTC	CASRRQQETQYF
16	TRBD1	TRBJ2-7	TRBV2	NA	TGTGCCAGCAGCGTCCGAGGGACAGTCAAAAGCTACGAGCAGTACTTC	CASSVRGTVKSYEQYF
13	TRBD1	TRBJ2-5	TRBV20-1	NA	TGCAGTGCTATTGAACAGGGGTGGGAGACCCAGTACTTC	CSAIEQGWETQYF
15	NA	TRBJ1-2	TRBV19	NA	TGTGCCAGTAGTATCACGACAGATTCGCCCTATGGCTACACCTTC	CASSITTDSPYGYTF
18	TRBD2	TRBJ2-3	TRBV19	NA	TGTGCCAGTAGTCCGGGACTAGCGGGAGGGCTATTGACAGATACGCAGTATTTT	CASSPGLAGGLLTDTQYF
16	TRBD2	TRBJ2-2	TRBV5-4	NA	TGTGCCAGCAGCTGGGGGGGGACGCTGGACACCGGGGAGCTGTTTTTT	CASSWGGTLDTGELFF
16	NA	TRBJ1-1	TRBV28	NA	TGTGCCAGCACCTCCCGGGGGGAATTATTGAACACTGAAGCTTTCTTT	CASTSRGELLNTEAFF
14	TRBD1	TRBJ1-2	TRBV18	NA	TGTGCCAGCTCACAAGGACAGGGGGAATTGGGCTACACCTTC	CASSQGQGELGYTF
15	TRBD1	TRBJ1-5	TRBV4-1	few	TGCGCCAGCAGCCAAAAGTGGACAGGGAGGCAGCCCCAGCATTTT	CASSQKWTGRQPQHF
15	NA	TRBJ2-5	TRBV7-9	NA	TGTGCCAGCAGCTTTTTCCGGGGGGCCAGGGAGACCCAGTACTTC	CASSFFRGARETQYF
14	NA	TRBJ1-1	TRBV5-1	once	TGCGCCAGCAGCTTGGCCAGGGGAGACACTGAAGCTTTCTTT	CASSLARGDTEAFF
11	NA	TRBJ1-1	TRBV2	NA	TGTGCCACCAGGGAGATCACTGAAGCTTTCTTT	CATREITEAFF
15	TRBD2	TRBJ2-7	TRBV7-9	NA	TGTGCCAGCAGCCCCCGACTAGCGGGACTCTACGAGCAGTACTTC	CASSPRLAGLYEQYF
16	TRBD1	TRBJ2-3	TRBV3-1/TRBV3-2	NA	TGTGCCAGCAGCCCTCGACGGACAGGGGGAGCAGATACGCAGTATTTT	CASSPRRTGGADTQYF
13	TRBD1	TRBJ2-3	TRBV24-1	NA	TGTGCCACCGTCGGACAGGGGACAGATACGCAGTATTTT	CATVGQGTDTQYF
16	NA	TRBJ1-3	TRBV19	NA	TGTGCCAGTAGCTTCACGAGGAATTTCTCTGGAAACACCATATATTTT	CASSFTRNFSGNTIYF
14	NA	TRBJ2-5	TRBV3-1/TRBV3-2	NA	TGTGCCAGCCGACTTTCCCTACCTCGAGAGACCCAGTACTTC	CASRLSLPRETQYF
14	NA	TRBJ2-6	TRBV6-5	NA	TGTGCCAACGAGGAAGTCTCTGGGGCCAACGTCCTGACTTTC	CANEEVSGANVLTF
15	TRBD1	TRBJ1-6	TRBV30	NA	TGTGCCTGGAGTGGATTACAGGGGACTAATTCACCCCTCCACTTT	CAWSGLQGTNSPLHF
13	TRBD1	TRBJ2-1	TRBV9	NA	TGTGCCAGCAGCGGATCGGACAGGGTCGAGCAGTTCTTC	CASSGSDRVEQFF
13	NA	TRBJ2-1	TRBV19	NA	TGTGCCAGTAACCCCGGTGGAGACAATGAGCAGTTCTTC	CASNPGGDNEQFF
14	TRBD2	TRBJ2-7	TRBV7-8	NA	TGTGCCAGCAGCCTGGGACTAGCGGGAGTGGAGCAGTACTTC	CASSLGLAGVEQYF
15	TRBD2	TRBJ2-7	TRBV6-5	once	TGTGCCAGCAGTTACGGGACTAGCGGGACCTACGAGCAGTACTTC	CASSYGTSGTYEQYF
14	NA	TRBJ1-4	TRBV27	few	TGTGCCAGCAGTCCGCAGGGGCGAAATGAAAAACTGTTTTTT	CASSPQGRNEKLFF
15	NA	TRBJ2-5	TRBV11-3	NA	TGTGCCAGCAGCTTACAGGCGGGAAGCGGGGAGACCCAGTACTTC	CASSLQAGSGETQYF
16	TRBD2	TRBJ2-1	TRBV5-1	NA	TGCGCCAGCACAATTCTGACTAGCGGGGGGTACAATGAGCAGTTCTTC	CASTILTSGGYNEQFF
13	NA	TRBJ1-1	TRBV5-1	many	TGCGCCAGCAGCTTGTGGCGGGGCACTGAAGCTTTCTTT	CASSLWRGTEAFF
14	NA	TRBJ1-2	TRBV3-1/TRBV3-2	many	TGTGCCAGCAGCCAAGATAGGAGGAGTTATGGCTACACCTTC	CASSQDRRSYGYTF
15	NA	TRBJ2-1	TRBV11-2	NA	TGTGCCAGCAGCTTAGCTTTTAGCTCCTACAATGAGCAGTTCTTC	CASSLAFSSYNEQFF
16	NA	TRBJ2-6	TRBV19	NA	TGTGCCAGTAGTATAGGGGACATCTCTGGGGCCAACGTCCTGACTTTC	CASSIGDISGANVLTF
13	NA	TRBJ1-1	TRBV19	NA	TGTGCCAGTAGAACGGGAGGGAACACTGAAGCTTTCTTT	CASRTGGNTEAFF
15	TRBD1	TRBJ2-5	TRBV7-8	NA	TGTGCCAGCAGCATTCGGACAGGGCGGTATGAGACCCAGTACTTC	CASSIRTGRYETQYF
17	TRBD2	TRBJ2-1	TRBV4-1	NA	TGCGCCAGCAGCCTCCTCCAGCCGACTAGCGGGACCCCTGAGCAGTTCTTC	CASSLLQPTSGTPEQFF
16	TRBD2	TRBJ2-3	TRBV19	NA	TGTGCCAGTAGTATAGGTAGCGGGGTCGGTACAGATACGCAGTATTTT	CASSIGSGVGTDTQYF
13	NA	TRBJ2-3	TRBV2	NA	TGTGCCAGCAGGCGGGGGCCGACAGATACGCAGTATTTT	CASRRGPTDTQYF
19	TRBD2	TRBJ2-1	TRBV7-2	NA	TGTGCCAGCAGCTTAAGGTCAGGACTAGCTCTAAGCTCCTACAATGAGCAGTTCTTC	CASSLRSGLALSSYNEQFF
17	TRBD2	TRBJ2-2	TRBV10-3	NA	TGTGCCATCAGTTGGACTAGCGGGGGGTTCCACACCGGGGAGCTGTTTTTT	CAISWTSGGFHTGELFF
17	NA	TRBJ1-3	TRBV28	NA	TGTGCCAGCAGAGCCCCCGTAGGGGGGGCGCTTGGAAACACCATATATTTT	CASRAPVGGALGNTIYF
12	NA	TRBJ1-6	TRBV10-3	NA	TGTGCCACCCGGGACACAAATTCACCCCTCCACTTT	CATRDTNSPLHF
13	NA	TRBJ2-2	TRBV11-3	NA	TGTGCCACGCCCGAGCCCTTTACCGGGGAGCTGTTTTTT	CATPEPFTGELFF